Below are 19 T cell receptor beta chains sequenced from a single sample in a study of shared clonotypes between healthy human individuals. Some clones are missing from TCRdb's copy, which holds only in-frame ones; the method was immunoSEQ multiplex PCR. The sample carries hundreds of thousands of clones, about 80% recorded once. The sequencing input was PBMCs. The receptors come from a woman aged 40 to 55 in good health. Some clones in this sample may be carry-over from other donors' samples.

On this clone itself: The sample carries other DNA sequences with the same CDR3. The V and J genes are TRBV4-1 and TRBJ2-7, with D unclear. V was pared by 0 bases and J by 5 bases, with 35 bases between. The germline V gene encodes CDR1 MGHRA and CDR2 YSYEKL. The length of the CDR3 is 22 residues. CDR3 bases: TGCGCCAGCAGCCAAGATACGCCTAAGACCTACGGCCCGGGTCCCGTCGCCGACGAGCAGTACTTC. This codes for CASSQDTPKTYGPGPVADEQYF.

The chain links TRBV20-1 to TRBJ1-4; D unclear. Germline assignment: CDR1 DFQATT and CDR2 SNEGSKA (reference sequence). V was cut by 6 bases and J by 2 bases, with 4 bases left in between. This CDR3 spans 11 amino acids. CDR3 sequence: CSAGTNEKLFF. The CDR3 nucleotides read TGCAGTGCAGGGACTAATGAAAAACTGTTTTTT.

The rearrangement links TRBV2 to TRBJ2-1, with 13 nucleotides matching TRBD2. Germline assignment: CDR1 SNHLY and CDR2 FYNNEI. The CDR3 totals 16 residues. Trimming at V came to 0 bases and at J to 6 bases, leaving 2 bases not matched to a gene. The CDR3 DNA reads TGTGCCAGCAGTGAAGCGCGGACTAGCGGGAGCAATGAGCAGTTCTTC. This gives the protein CASSEARTSGSNEQFF.

This chain connects TRBV11-2 to TRBJ1-2; D call uncertain. Germline-derived CDR1 and CDR2 are SGHAT and FQNNGV. This CDR3 contains 12 residues. Trimming removed 5 bases at V and 2 bases at J, with 6 bases between. In DNA, the CDR3 is TGTGCCAGCAGCGGGGTGAACTATGGCTACACCTTC. Amino acids: CASSGVNYGYTF.

V gene TRBV11-2 combines with J gene TRBJ2-4; tentatively, D is TRBD2 (6 bases). The germline V gene encodes CDR1 SGHAT and CDR2 FQNNGV. Trimming pared 5 bases from V and 2 bases from J, leaving 13 bases between. The CDR3 is 15 amino acids. The CDR3 protein is CASSPGVITKNIQYF. The CDR3, as DNA: TGTGCCAGCAGCCCGGGGGTAATAACCAAAAACATTCAGTACTTC.

This chain uses TRBV11-2 with TRBJ2-7; no firm D call. The germline CDR1 and CDR2 sequences are SGHAT and FQNNGV. This CDR3 contains 14 residues. Between the trimmed V and J ends, which lost 4 bases and 2 bases, there was a span of 12 bases. CDR3: CASSSPGYTYEQYF. Written as DNA, the CDR3 is TGTGCCAGCAGCTCCCCTGGTTATACCTACGAGCAGTACTTC. Full variable domain (outside the CDR3, taken from reference TRBV11-2 and TRBJ2-7): EAGVAQSPRYKIIEKRQSVAFWCNPISGHATLYWYQQILGQGPKLLIQFQNNGVVDDSQLPKDRFSAERLKGVDSTLKIQPAKLEDSAVYLCASSSPGYTYEQYFGPGTRLTVT.

The rearrangement joins TRBV28 to TRBJ2-3; D remains ambiguous. The CDR3 runs to 11 residues. Germline V lookup: CDR1 MDHEN, CDR2 SYDVKM. With 3 bases removed from V and 12 bases from J, the gap between germline ends came to 10 bases. The CDR3 reads CASSFDLTQYF. CDR3 in DNA: TGTGCCAGCAGTTTCGACCTGACCCAGTATTTT.

This clone was observed a handful of times. V and J are TRBV6-1 and TRBJ1-5; the D gene is possibly TRBD1 (5 bases). This CDR3 has 15 amino acids. The ends were cut back, 4 bases at V and 7 bases at J, with 17 bases in the middle. Germline V CDR1 and CDR2: MNHNS, SASEGT. The CDR3 DNA sequence: TGTGCCAGCAGTGGGCAGGCAGGGCATAGCCAGCCCCAGCATTTT. Its protein is CASSGQAGHSQPQHF.

The chain combines TRBV6-1 with TRBJ1-1; D uncertain. V lost 4 bases to trimming and J lost 1 base, with 7 bases between them. The CDR3 has 13 amino acids. Per germline, CDR1 MNHNS and CDR2 SASEGT. For the CDR3, the DNA is TGTGCCAGCAGTGGACAAGAGAACACTGAAGCTTTCTTT. This codes for CASSGQENTEAFF.

This rearrangement joins TRBV10-3 to TRBJ2-3, with 12 positions matching TRBD2. Germline CDR1 ENHRY, CDR2 SYGVKD. The CDR3 is made up of 14 amino acids. J was trimmed by 6 bases and V by 9 bases; bases with no gene match: 7. The CDR3 nucleotides read TGTGCCATGCGACTAGCGGGAGCAGGGGATACGCAGTATTTT. It yields the protein CAMRLAGAGDTQYF.

The chain combines TRBV7-9 with TRBJ2-3; 7 bases fit TRBD2. CDR1 SEHNR and CDR2 FQNEAQ come from the germline V gene (reference sequence). The CDR3 has 15 amino acids. J lost 2 bases, V lost 3 bases, and 5 bases had no gene match. The CDR3, as DNA: TGTGCCAGCAGCTTTGCGGGAGCACCCACAGATACGCAGTATTTT. Its translation is CASSFAGAPTDTQYF.

The chain employs TRBV28 and TRBJ1-4; no reliable D call. The CDR3 runs 14 residues. V was clipped by 5 bases and J by 2 bases, with 9 bases between them. Germline loops: CDR1 MDHEN, CDR2 SYDVKM. The CDR3 spells CASSMRRTNEKLFF. The CDR3 DNA follows: TGTGCCAGCAGTATGAGGCGGACTAATGAAAAACTGTTTTTT.

V is TRBV6-4 and J is TRBJ2-1; D possibly matches TRBD1 or TRBD2 (6 bases each). The CDR3 spans 15 residues. Trimming pared 6 bases from V and 1 base from J, leaving 13 bases between. Per germline, CDR1 MRHNA and CDR2 SNTAGT. The CDR3 reads CASSDQGRSYNEQFF. CDR3 DNA: TGTGCCAGCAGCGATCAGGGGAGGTCCTACAATGAGCAGTTCTTC.

This clone was seen only a few times. V and J are TRBV4-2 and TRBJ1-1; D gene ambiguous. The V gene lost 1 base and the J gene lost 1 base, with 13 bases spanning the gap. From germline, CDR1 is LGHNA and CDR2 YNFKEQ. This CDR3 is built from 16 residues. Here the CDR3 reads CASSQAPGPRNTEAFF. The CDR3 DNA follows: TGTGCCAGCAGCCAAGCCCCGGGTCCGCGGAACACTGAAGCTTTCTTT.

DNA of the CDR3: TGTGCCAGCAGCTTAGGACGGACAGGATCTTTTTATGGCTACACCTTC. As protein: CASSLGRTGSFYGYTF. This chain links TRBV13 with TRBJ1-2; 7 nucleotides match TRBD1. J gave up 5 bases and V 0 bases, and 9 bases lay outside the gene matches. Germline V gives CDR1 PRHDT, CDR2 FYEKMQ (reference sequence). This CDR3 contains 16 residues.

The J gene is TRBJ2-5, the V gene TRBV28; D might be TRBD2 (6 bases). This CDR3 region has 12 residues. V lost 6 bases to trimming and J lost 10 bases, with 15 bases between them. CDR1 MDHEN and CDR2 SYDVKM come from the germline V gene. CDR3 coding DNA: TGTGCCAGCAGGAGGACTGGGGAGGTCCAGTACTTC. Translation: CASRRTGEVQYF.

This chain joins TRBV9 and TRBJ2-6; 7 nucleotides line up with TRBD2. From germline, CDR1 is SGDLS and CDR2 YYNGEE. This CDR3 spans 18 amino acids. The trim removed 2 bases at V and 0 bases at J, leaving 8 bases unmatched. The CDR3: CASSVSSGGSSGANVLTF. In DNA form, the CDR3 reads TGTGCCAGCAGCGTTTCTAGCGGAGGGAGCTCTGGGGCCAACGTCCTGACTTTC.

J is TRBJ2-1 and V is TRBV4-2; 8 bases agree with TRBD1. Germline values: CDR1 LGHNA, CDR2 YNFKEQ. Trimming at V came to 0 bases and at J to 7 bases, leaving 5 bases not matched to a gene. This CDR3 has 15 residues. Here the CDR3 DNA reads TGTGCCAGCAGCCAAGACGGACAGGGCTGGAATGAGCAGTTCTTC. Translating gives CASSQDGQGWNEQFF.

This clone was picked up many times. The chain recombines TRBV5-6 with TRBJ1-2, with D perhaps TRBD1 (5 bases). Germline assignment: CDR1 SGHDT and CDR2 YYEEEE. The CDR3 has 15 amino acids. Trimming took 0 bases from V and 5 from J, leaving 14 bases between them. The CDR3 sequence: CASSLEGTVGYGYTF. The CDR3 coding sequence is TGTGCCAGCAGCTTGGAAGGGACTGTGGGATATGGCTACACCTTC.